This T cell receptor beta chain was documented in a study of blood T cell repertoires in COVID-19. Looking at the study overall: T cells, B-cell-depleted T cells, or PBMCs supplied cDNA or gDNA.

The table came from immunoSEQ multiplex PCR; TCRdb's copy has only in-frame clones and leaves some out. The profile shows around 60,000 clones, approximately 90% of them singletons. The germline gives CDR1 LGHDT, CDR2 YNNKEL (reference sequence). The trim removed 6 bases at V and 3 bases at J, leaving 3 bases unmatched. The CDR3 is made up of 13 amino acids. The genes are TRBV3-1 (or the pseudogene TRBV3-2) and TRBJ2-3; 7 positions agree with TRBD2. This TCR was sampled from a human donor with active COVID-19. The donor label of this sample is uncertain. The sample comprised peripheral blood. CDR3 protein: CASSTRGTDTQYF. The CDR3 DNA reads TGTGCCAGCAGTACGCGGGGGACAGATACGCAGTATTTT.